This TCR beta chain came from a study of tumor and adjacent non-tumor tissue in lung cancer. Turning to the study itself: The cohort had approximately 12 adenocarcinoma, a couple of squamous cell and 1 small cell patients. Patients were aged about 31 to 76, nine to eleven men and 5 women, stage I to III. Samples averaged about 3.8 million productive TCRbeta reads each.

The V segment lost 0 bases and the J segment 7 bases; nucleotides outside the gene matches: 10. CDR3 length: 17 residues. CDR1 is LGHNA and CDR2 is YSLEER in the germline V gene. Three rounds of nested PCR, following a modified ARM-PCR protocol, produced the TCRbeta library. TCRdb re-derived calls from the multiplex PCR reads in MiXCR, one entry per CDR3 protein. The sample lists 200,000 or so distinct CDR3 sequences, 71% seen once, with almost 25% in the top ten. RNA was extracted from bulk tissue without any cell sorting. As to this clonotype: The final CDR3 position lacks the conserved phenylalanine or tryptophan, pointing to a likely read error.

The source is a man aged 60-69 years with non-small cell lung cancer. The sample was lung tumor tissue. V is TRBV4-3 and J is TRBJ2-1; 9 positions match TRBD2. CDR3 DNA sequence: TGCGCCAGCAGCCAAGATAGGGCGGGAGGGAACTATAATGAGCAGTTCTTA. Translation: CASSQDRAGGNYNEQFL.